Shown below are 11 T cell receptor beta chains from a single sample sequenced in a study of human T cells and chemical hapten exposure. Via MiXCR, TCRdb re-called the RACE reads, giving one row per CDR3 protein. Among a few hundred thousand distinct CDR3 sequences listed, more than 6.5% were seen once. Time point here: pre-sensitization, week 0. Treatment meaning: therapeutic diphenylcyclopropenone sensitization with weekly scalp DPC. Sequencing used whole blood, obtained in connection with sensitization to the hapten diphenylcyclopropenone (DPC). The receptors originated from a middle-aged woman with alopecia areata. Some clones in this sample may be carry-over from other donors' samples.

This clonotype occurred many times. This rearrangement joins TRBV6-2 or TRBV6-3 to TRBJ1-5; D ambiguous. V lost 7 bases to trimming and J lost 5 bases, with 15 bases between them. CDR1 is MNHEY, CDR2 SVGEGT, per germline. The CDR3 is made up of 14 amino acids. CDR3 coding DNA: TGTGCCAGCACCCCGGCCTTGGGGTATCAGCCCCAGCATTTT. The encoded protein is CASTPALGYQPQHF.

This clonotype was recorded a few times. This sequence joins TRBV4-1 and TRBJ2-6; no firm D call. Looked up from germline, CDR1 is MGHRA and CDR2 is YSYEKL. There are 16 residues in the CDR3. The V end lost 1 base, the J end lost 2 bases, and 9 bases lay between the germline ends. CDR3 residues: CASSQVDGTGANVLTF. CDR3 nucleotides: TGCGCCAGCAGCCAAGTGGATGGGACTGGGGCCAACGTCCTGACTTTC.

The chain carries TRBV29-1 and TRBJ2-5; maybe TRBD2 (7 bases). Germline loops: CDR1 SQVTM, CDR2 ANQGSEA. The V gene lost 7 bases and the J gene lost 6 bases, with 15 bases spanning the gap. The CDR3 covers 12 residues. CDR3 nucleotides: TGCAGCGCCCGTGCGGGGGCGAAGACCCAGTACTTC. Amino acid sequence: CSARAGAKTQYF.

This clonotype was recorded a few times. The rearrangement joins TRBV12-3 or TRBV12-4 to TRBJ1-1, with TRBD1 matching over 7 bases. J gave up 6 bases and V 7 bases, and 8 bases lay outside the gene matches. This CDR3 has 13 amino acids. CDR3 nucleotides: TGTGCCAGCATTCGACAGGGAAGCGCTGAAGCTTTCTTT. Encoded protein: CASIRQGSAEAFF.

V usage is TRBV18 and J usage is TRBJ2-5; possible D gene TRBD1, 6 bases. Trimming shortened V by 3 bases and J by 3 bases, and 17 bases separated the two germline ends. The CDR3 sequence is 16 residues long. Germline CDR1 KGHSH, CDR2 LQKENI. The CDR3 sequence is CASSPLRGRGEETQYF. The CDR3 nucleotides are TGTGCCAGCTCACCCCTGAGGGGCAGGGGCGAAGAGACCCAGTACTTC.

There are a few counts of this clonotype. The rearrangement links TRBV5-8 to TRBJ2-5, with 12 bases that match TRBD2. The germline gives CDR1 SGHTS, CDR2 YDEGEE. V shed 0 bases, J shed 3 bases, and the junction held 0 bases outside the gene matches. The CDR3 totals 15 residues. CDR3 sequence (DNA): TGTGCCAGCAGCTTGGGGACTAGCGGGAAAGAGACCCAGTACTTC. This sequence encodes CASSLGTSGKETQYF.

V is TRBV28 and J is TRBJ2-7, with D perhaps matching TRBD1 (6 bases). Germline lookup yields CDR1 MDHEN and CDR2 SYDVKM. The CDR3 sequence is 12 residues long. V gave up 6 bases and J gave up 4 bases, with 10 bases separating them. CDR3 sequence (DNA): TGTGCCAGCAGACTGACAGGATACGAGCAGTACTTC. Protein product: CASRLTGYEQYF.

This clonotype has only a few counts. The rearrangement links TRBV12-3 or TRBV12-4 to TRBJ1-2; 8 positions agree with TRBD1. The CDR3 contains 13 residues. The V and J ends lost 4 bases and 8 bases, in that order; junction bases with no gene match: 6. The CDR3 coding sequence is TGTGCCAGCAGTTCCTCGACAGGGGCCGGCTACACCTTC. This gives the protein CASSSSTGAGYTF.

This chain connects TRBV7-8 to TRBJ1-1; D not resolved. V shed 2 bases and J shed 6 bases, with 7 bases lying between them. CDR1 and CDR2 from the germline V gene are SGHVS and FQNEAQ. CDR3 length equals 12 residues. The CDR3 is CASSLPTPEAFF. The CDR3, as DNA: TGTGCCAGCAGCTTACCGACCCCTGAAGCTTTCTTT.

This clonotype has just a few counts. This chain uses TRBV20-1 with TRBJ2-3; D not certain. This CDR3 is built from 15 residues. Trimming pared 0 bases from V and 1 base from J, leaving 11 bases between. CDR1 is DFQATT, CDR2 SNEGSKA, per germline (reference sequence). CDR3 residues: CSARDAQRGTDTQYF. The CDR3 DNA reads as TGCAGTGCTAGAGATGCCCAGCGCGGCACAGATACGCAGTATTTT.

This clonotype was recorded a few times. The chain recombines TRBV7-2 with TRBJ1-5, with unresolved D. Trimming cost V 4 bases and J 2 bases, with 12 bases left between them. This CDR3 is built from 15 residues. The germline V gene has CDR1 SGHTA and CDR2 FQGNSA. The CDR3 DNA reads TGTGCCAGCAGCTCGGGGATATTGCGCAATCAGCCCCAGCATTTT. Translated: CASSSGILRNQPQHF.